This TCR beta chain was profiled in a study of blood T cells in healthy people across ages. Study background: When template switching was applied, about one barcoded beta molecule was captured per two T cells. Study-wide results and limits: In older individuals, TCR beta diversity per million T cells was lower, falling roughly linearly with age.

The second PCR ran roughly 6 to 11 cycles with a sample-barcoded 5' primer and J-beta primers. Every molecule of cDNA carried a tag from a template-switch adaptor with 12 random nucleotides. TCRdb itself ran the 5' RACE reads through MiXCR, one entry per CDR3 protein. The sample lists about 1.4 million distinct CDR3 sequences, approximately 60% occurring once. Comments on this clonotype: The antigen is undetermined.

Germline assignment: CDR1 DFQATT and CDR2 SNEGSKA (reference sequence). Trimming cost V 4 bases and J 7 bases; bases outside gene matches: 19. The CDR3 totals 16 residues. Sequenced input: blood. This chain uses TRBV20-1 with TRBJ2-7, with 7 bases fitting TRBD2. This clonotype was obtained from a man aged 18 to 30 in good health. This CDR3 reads CSAKTPTGGTYQEQYF. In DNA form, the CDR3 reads TGCAGTGCTAAGACTCCAACCGGGGGGACGTACCAGGAGCAGTACTTC.